Listed below are T cell receptor beta chains from one sample, sequenced in a study of breast tumors, draining lymph nodes, adjacent tissues. MiXCR was run by TCRdb on the multiplex PCR reads, yielding one entry per CDR3 protein. The profile shows 120,000 to 150,000 distinct CDR3 sequences, around a third of them singletons. Source material: axillary lymph node tissue. All receptors come from a female donor with breast cancer. Some clones in this sample may be carry-over from other donors' samples. Each CDR3 is given with its conserved first and last residue. A D gene is named only where the DNA matches it firmly. Clone size is stated in some rows and not others, as once, few, many or a class when expanded.

CDR3aa | CDR3nt | abundance | j_gene | d_gene | v_gene
CAGSLRNPDTRYF | TGTGCCGGCAGCCTGAGGAATCCAGATACGCGGTATTTT | - | TRBJ2-3 | - | TRBV3-1
CASSPGRLAGAKEKLFF | TGTGCCAGTAGTCCGGGAAGACTAGCGGGAGCTAAAGAAAAACTGTTTTTT | - | TRBJ1-4 | - | TRBV19
CAISERDVGNSPLHF | TGTGCCATCAGTGAGAGGGACGTGGGTAATTCACCCCTCCACTTT | once | TRBJ1-6 | - | TRBV10-3
CASSLQSGGPTDTQYF | TGTGCCAGCAGCTTACAGTCGGGGGGGCCCACAGATACGCAGTATTTT | many | TRBJ2-3 | TRBD2 | TRBV7-2
CATGLWSIGELFF | TGTGCCACGGGACTGTGGAGCATCGGGGAGCTGTTTTTT | - | TRBJ2-2 | - | TRBV12-3/TRBV12-4
CASSAQTGRKETQYF | TGCGCCAGCAGCGCGCAGACAGGTCGTAAAGAGACCCAGTACTTC | many | TRBJ2-5 | - | TRBV5-1
CSVAGIFYEQYF | TGCAGCGTCGCCGGGATTTTCTACGAGCAGTACTTC | many | TRBJ2-7 | - | TRBV29-1
CASKLRVGNTIYF | TGTGCCAGTAAGCTCAGGGTCGGCAACACCATATATTTT | many | TRBJ1-3 | - | TRBV19
CASSLAGLGIDTQYF | TGTGCCAGCAGTTTAGCCGGACTCGGCATCGATACGCAGTATTTT | many | TRBJ2-3 | - | TRBV12-3/TRBV12-4
CASSTADYGYTF | TGTGCCAGCAGCACAGCAGACTATGGCTACACCTTC | many | TRBJ1-2 | - | TRBV7-9
CASSIKHSSYNEQFF | TGTGCCAGTAGTATTAAGCACAGCTCCTACAATGAGCAGTTCTTC | many | TRBJ2-1 | - | TRBV19
CASSRSTGDNSPLHF | TGTGCCAGCAGTCGGTCGACAGGGGATAATTCACCCCTCCACTTT | many | TRBJ1-6 | TRBD1 | TRBV3-1
CASSEPDPGAYGNTIYF | TGTGCCAGCAGCGAACCCGACCCGGGGGCCTATGGAAACACCATATATTTT | many | TRBJ1-3 | - | TRBV7-6
CASRASNTGELFF | TGCGCCAGCAGAGCCTCGAACACCGGGGAGCTGTTTTTT | many | TRBJ2-2 | - | TRBV5-1
CASSIRTAGSNQPQHF | TGTGCCAGTAGTATTCGGACAGCGGGGAGCAATCAGCCCCAGCATTTT | once | TRBJ1-5 | - | TRBV19
CAGSLVPGAVEQYF | TGCGCCGGCAGCTTAGTTCCAGGGGCGGTCGAGCAGTACTTC | - | TRBJ2-7 | - | TRBV5-1
CASSEFGTSGPYEQYF | TGTGCCAGCAGTGAGTTTGGGACTAGCGGACCCTACGAGCAGTACTTC | few | TRBJ2-7 | TRBD2 | TRBV2
CATSASIWDFPYNSPLHF | TGTGCCACCAGTGCCAGCATTTGGGATTTTCCTTATAATTCACCCCTCCACTTT | - | TRBJ1-6 | - | TRBV24-1
CASSDTSRGTEAFF | TGTGCCAGCAGTGACACTTCAAGGGGAACTGAAGCTTTCTTT | few | TRBJ1-1 | - | TRBV6-4
CATQGVYGYTF | TGTGCCACGCAGGGGGTATATGGCTACACCTTC | many | TRBJ1-2 | TRBD1 | TRBV19
CASSEVKEGTF | TGTGCCAGCAGTGAAGTAAAGGAGGGCACCTTC | many | TRBJ1-2 | - | TRBV6-1
CAWSVDAGGTGNTIYF | TGTGCCTGGAGTGTCGATGCGGGGGGAACTGGAAACACCATATATTTT | - | TRBJ1-3 | - | TRBV30
CAISEGGETQYF | TGTGCCATCAGTGAAGGGGGGGAGACCCAGTACTTC | many | TRBJ2-5 | - | TRBV10-3
CASTPGFLVEQYF | TGTGCCAGCACCCCGGGGTTTCTTGTGGAGCAGTACTTC | many | TRBJ2-7 | - | TRBV11-2
CAISDLASGGGYNEQFF | TGTGCCATCAGTGATTTGGCTAGCGGGGGGGGATACAATGAGCAGTTCTTC | many | TRBJ2-1 | TRBD2 | TRBV10-3
CSASSRENQPQHF | TGCAGTGCTAGCAGCAGGGAGAATCAGCCCCAGCATTTT | many | TRBJ1-5 | - | TRBV20-1
CASRGDTQGLQPQHF | TGCGCCAGCAGGGGGGACACTCAAGGTCTTCAGCCCCAGCATTTT | many | TRBJ1-5 | - | TRBV10-2
CASSDLGSGDYGYTF | TGTGCCAGCAGTGATCTGGGATCGGGAGACTATGGCTACACCTTC | many | TRBJ1-2 | - | TRBV6-1